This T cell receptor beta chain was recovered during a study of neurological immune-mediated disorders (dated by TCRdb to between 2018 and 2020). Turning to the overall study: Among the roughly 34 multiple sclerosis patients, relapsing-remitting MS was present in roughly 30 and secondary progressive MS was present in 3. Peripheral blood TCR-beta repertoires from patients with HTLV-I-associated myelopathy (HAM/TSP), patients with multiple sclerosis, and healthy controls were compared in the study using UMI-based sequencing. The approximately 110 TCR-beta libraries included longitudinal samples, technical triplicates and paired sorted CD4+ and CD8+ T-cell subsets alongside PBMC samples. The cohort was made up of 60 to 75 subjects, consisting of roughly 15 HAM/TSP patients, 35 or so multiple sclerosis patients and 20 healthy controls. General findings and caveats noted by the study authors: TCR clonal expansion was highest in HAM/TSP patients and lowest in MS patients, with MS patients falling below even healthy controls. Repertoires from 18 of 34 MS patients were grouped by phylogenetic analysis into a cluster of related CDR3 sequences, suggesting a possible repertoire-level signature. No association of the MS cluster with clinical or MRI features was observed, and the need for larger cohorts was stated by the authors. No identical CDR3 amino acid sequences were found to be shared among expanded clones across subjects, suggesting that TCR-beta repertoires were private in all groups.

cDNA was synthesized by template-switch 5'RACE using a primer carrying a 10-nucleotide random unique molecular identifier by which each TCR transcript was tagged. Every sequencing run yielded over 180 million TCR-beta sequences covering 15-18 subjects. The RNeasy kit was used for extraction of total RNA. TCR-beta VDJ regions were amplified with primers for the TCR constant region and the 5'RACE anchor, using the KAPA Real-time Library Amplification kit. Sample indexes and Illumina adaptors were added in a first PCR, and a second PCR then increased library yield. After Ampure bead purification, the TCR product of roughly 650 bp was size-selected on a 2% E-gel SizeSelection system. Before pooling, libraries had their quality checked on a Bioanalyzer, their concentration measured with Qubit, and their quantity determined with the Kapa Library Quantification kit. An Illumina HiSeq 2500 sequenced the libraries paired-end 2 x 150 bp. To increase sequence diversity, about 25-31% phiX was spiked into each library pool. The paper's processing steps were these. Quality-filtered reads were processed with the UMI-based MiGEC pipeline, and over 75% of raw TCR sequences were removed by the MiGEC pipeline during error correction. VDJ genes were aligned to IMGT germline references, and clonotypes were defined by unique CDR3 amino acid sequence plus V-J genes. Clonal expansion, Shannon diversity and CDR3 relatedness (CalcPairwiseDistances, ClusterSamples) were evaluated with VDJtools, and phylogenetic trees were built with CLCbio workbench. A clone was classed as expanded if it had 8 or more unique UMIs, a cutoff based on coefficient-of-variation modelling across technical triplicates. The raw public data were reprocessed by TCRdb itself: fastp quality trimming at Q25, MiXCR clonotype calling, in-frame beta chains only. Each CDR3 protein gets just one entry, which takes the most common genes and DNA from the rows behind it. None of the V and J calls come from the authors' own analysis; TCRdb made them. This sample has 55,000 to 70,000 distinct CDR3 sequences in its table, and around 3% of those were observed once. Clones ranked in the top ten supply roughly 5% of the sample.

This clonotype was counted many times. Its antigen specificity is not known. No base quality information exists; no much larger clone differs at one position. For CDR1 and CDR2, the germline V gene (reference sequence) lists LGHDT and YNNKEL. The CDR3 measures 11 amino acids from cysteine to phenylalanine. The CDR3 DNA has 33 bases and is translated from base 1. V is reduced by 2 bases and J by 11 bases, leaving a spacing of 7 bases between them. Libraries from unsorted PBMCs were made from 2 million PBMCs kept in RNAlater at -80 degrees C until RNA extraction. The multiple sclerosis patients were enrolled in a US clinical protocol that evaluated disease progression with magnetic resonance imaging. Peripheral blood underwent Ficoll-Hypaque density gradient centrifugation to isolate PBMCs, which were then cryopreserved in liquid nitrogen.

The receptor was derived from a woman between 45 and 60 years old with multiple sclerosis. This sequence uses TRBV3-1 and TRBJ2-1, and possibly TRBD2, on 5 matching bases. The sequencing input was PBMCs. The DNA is TGTGCCAGCAGCCAAAGCGGCAAGCAGTTCTTC. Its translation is CASSQSGKQFF.